The clone carrying this TCR beta chain was picked up a small number of times. The antigen is undetermined. TCRdb recomputed calls from the RT-PCR reads with MiXCR, one row per CDR3 protein. Of a few hundred thousand distinct CDR3 sequences listed, approximately 15% are singletons. The sample originates from a study of response to subunit inactivated influenza vaccine. Broader study findings: Authors proposed each seasonal influenza vaccination draws in few new T cells.

Germline CDR1 reads DFQATT; CDR2 reads SNEGSKA (reference sequence). CDR3 length: 18 residues. V was clipped by 1 base and J by 3 bases; unmatched bases: 14. The V call is TRBV20-1, the J call TRBJ2-1; TRBD1 aligns across 8 bases. The sequence came from a man aged 50 to 60 who received an inactivated influenza vaccine. The sample in question was PBMCs from blood, obtained 11 to 12 days after vaccination. Written as DNA, the CDR3 is TGCAGTGCTAGAGTAGATCCAGGGGGCTACTACCACTACAATGAGCAGTTCTTC. It is translated as CSARVDPGGYYHYNEQFF.